This paragraph covers one T cell receptor beta chain sequence. The data derive from a study of T cell responses to AZD1222 COVID-19 vaccine. This CDR3 contains 14 residues. Germline V lookup: CDR1 MDHEN, CDR2 SYDVKM. After removal of 8 bases from V and 7 bases from J, the junction contained 11 bases not matched to a gene. Profiled with immunoSEQ multiplex PCR; TCRdb holds only in-frame clones, not every one. The sample lists over 85,000 clones; roughly 90% were seen once. The chain combines TRBV28 with TRBJ1-2, with 9 nucleotides matching TRBD1. This specimen was peripheral blood, taken 28 days after the second AZD1222 dose. This receptor was identified in an adult who received the AZD1222 COVID-19 vaccine. The CDR3 sequence is CASYSGDRASGYTF. The CDR3 DNA is TGTGCCAGCTACTCCGGGGACAGGGCTTCTGGCTACACCTTC.